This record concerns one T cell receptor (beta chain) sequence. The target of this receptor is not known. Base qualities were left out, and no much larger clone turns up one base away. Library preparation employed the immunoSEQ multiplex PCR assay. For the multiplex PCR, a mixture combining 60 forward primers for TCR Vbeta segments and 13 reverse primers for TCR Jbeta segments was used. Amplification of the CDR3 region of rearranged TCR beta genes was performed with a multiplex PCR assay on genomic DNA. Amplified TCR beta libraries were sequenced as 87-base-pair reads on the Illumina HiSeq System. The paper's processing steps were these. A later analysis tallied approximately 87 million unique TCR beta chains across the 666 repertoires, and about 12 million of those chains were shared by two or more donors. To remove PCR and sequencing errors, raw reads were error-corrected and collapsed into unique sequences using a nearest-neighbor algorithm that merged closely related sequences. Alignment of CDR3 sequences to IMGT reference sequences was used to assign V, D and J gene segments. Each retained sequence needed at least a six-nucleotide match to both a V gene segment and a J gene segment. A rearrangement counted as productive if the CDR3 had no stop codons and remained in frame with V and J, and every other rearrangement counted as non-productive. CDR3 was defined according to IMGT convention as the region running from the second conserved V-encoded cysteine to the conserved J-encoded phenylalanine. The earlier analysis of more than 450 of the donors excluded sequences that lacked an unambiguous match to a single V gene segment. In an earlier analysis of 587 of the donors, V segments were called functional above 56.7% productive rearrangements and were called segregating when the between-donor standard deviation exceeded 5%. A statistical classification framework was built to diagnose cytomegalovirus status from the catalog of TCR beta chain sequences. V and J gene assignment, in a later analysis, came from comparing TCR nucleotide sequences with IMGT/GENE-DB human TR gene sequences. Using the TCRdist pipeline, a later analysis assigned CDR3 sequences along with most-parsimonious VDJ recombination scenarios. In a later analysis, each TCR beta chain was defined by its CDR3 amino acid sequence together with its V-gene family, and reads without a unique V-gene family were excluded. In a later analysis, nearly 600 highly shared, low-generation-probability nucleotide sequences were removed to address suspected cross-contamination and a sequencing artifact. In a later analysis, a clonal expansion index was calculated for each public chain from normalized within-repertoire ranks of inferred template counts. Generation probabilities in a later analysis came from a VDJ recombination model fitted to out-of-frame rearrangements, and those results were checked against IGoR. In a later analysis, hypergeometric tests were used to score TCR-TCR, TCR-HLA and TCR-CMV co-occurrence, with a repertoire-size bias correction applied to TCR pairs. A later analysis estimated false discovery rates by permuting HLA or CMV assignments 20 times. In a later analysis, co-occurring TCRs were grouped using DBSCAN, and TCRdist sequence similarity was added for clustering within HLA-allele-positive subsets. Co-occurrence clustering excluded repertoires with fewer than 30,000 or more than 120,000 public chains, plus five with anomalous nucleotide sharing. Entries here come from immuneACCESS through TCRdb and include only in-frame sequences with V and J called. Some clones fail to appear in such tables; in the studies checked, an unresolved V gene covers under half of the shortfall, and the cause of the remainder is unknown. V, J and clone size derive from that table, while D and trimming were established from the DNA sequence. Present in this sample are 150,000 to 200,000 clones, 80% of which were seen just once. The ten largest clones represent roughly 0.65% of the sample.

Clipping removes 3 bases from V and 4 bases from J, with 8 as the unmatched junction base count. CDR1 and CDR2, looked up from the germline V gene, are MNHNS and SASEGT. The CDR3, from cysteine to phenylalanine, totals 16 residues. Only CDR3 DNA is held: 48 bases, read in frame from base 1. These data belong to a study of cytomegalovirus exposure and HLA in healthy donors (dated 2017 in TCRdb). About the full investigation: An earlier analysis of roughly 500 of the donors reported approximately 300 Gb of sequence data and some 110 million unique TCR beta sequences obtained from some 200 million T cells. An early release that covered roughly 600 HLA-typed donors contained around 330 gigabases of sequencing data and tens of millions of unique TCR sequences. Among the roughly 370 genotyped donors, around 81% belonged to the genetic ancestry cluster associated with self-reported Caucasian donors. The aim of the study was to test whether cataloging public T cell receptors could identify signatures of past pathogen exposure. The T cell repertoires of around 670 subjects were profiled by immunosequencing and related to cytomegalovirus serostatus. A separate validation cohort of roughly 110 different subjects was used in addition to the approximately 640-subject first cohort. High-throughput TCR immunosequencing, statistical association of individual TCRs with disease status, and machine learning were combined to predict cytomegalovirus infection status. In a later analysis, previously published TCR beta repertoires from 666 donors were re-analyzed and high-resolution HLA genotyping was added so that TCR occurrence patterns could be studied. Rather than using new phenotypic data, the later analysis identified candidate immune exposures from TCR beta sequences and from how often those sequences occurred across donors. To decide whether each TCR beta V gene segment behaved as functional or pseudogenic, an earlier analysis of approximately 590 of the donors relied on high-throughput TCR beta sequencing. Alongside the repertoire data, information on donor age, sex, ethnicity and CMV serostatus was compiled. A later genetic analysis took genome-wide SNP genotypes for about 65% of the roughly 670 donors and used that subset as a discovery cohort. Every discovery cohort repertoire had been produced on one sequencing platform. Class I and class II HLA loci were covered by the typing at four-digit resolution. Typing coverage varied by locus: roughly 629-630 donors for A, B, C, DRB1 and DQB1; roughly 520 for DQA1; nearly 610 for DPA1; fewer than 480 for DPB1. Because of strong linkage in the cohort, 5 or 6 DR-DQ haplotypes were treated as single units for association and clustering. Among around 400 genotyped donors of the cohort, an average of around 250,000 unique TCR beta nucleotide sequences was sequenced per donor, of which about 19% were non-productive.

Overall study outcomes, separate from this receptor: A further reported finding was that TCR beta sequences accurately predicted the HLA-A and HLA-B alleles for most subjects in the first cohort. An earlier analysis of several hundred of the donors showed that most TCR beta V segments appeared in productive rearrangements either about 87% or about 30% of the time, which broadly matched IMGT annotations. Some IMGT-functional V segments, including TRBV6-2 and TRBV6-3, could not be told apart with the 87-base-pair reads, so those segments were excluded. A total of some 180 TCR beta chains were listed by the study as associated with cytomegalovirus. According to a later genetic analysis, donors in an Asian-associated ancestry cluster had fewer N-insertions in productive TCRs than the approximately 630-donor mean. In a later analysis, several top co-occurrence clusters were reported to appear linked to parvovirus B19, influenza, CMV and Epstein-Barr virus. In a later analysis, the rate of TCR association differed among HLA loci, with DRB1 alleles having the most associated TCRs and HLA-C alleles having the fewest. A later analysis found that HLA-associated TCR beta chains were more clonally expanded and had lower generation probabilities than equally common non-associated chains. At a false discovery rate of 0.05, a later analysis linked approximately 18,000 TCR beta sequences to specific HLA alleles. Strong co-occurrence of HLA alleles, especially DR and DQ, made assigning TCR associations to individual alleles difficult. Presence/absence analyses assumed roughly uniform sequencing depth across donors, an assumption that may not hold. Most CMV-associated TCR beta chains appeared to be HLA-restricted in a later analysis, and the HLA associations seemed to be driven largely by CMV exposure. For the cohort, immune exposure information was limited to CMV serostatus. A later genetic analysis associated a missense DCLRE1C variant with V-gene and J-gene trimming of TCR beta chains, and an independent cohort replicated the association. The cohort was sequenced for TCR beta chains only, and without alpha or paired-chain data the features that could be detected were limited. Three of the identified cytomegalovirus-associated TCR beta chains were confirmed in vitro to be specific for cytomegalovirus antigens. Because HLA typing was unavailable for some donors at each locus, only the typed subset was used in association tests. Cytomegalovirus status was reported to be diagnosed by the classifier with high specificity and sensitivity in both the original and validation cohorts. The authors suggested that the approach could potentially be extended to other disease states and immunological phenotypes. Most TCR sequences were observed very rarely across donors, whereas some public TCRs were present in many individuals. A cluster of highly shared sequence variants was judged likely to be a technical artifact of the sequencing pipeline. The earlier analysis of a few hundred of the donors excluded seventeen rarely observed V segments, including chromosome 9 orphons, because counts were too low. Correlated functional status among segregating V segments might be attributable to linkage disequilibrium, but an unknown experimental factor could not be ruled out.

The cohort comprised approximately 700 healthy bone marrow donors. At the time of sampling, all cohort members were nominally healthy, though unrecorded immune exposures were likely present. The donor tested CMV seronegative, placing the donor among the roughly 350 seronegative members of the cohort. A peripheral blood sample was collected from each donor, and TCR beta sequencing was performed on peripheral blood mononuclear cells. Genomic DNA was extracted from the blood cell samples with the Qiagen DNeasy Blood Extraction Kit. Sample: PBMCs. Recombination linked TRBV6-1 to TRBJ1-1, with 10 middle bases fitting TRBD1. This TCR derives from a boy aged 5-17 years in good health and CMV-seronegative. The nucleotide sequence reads TGTGCCAGCAGTGACTTACGACAGGGGGCGCTCACTGAAGCTTTCTTT. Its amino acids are CASSDLRQGALTEAFF.